This T cell receptor (beta chain) came from a study of regulatory T cells in long-lasting Graves disease. Turning to the study itself: The criterion for persistent Graves' disease was over 5 years of antithyroid drugs with positive TSH receptor antibodies.

A word on this clonotype: The antigen is not known. In this CDR3 the conserved last residue, phenylalanine or tryptophan, is missing, so a read error is likely.

Time point meaning: persistent/refractory GD, antithyroid drugs over 5 years with positive TRAb. Generation of the TCR library employed RNA extracted from PBMCs. Assembly of TCR beta libraries relied on iRepertoire HTBI primers together with Arm-PCR of CDR3 regions. TCRdb reprocessed the multiplex PCR reads via MiXCR and lists one record per CDR3 protein. The table lists 700,000 or so distinct CDR3 sequences, 25% to 35% of them singletons. The length of the CDR3 is 14 residues. CDR1 is MNHEY, CDR2 SVGEGT, per germline. Trimming removed 4 bases at V and 1 base at J, with 10 bases between. Study-wide points: The persistent group shared some 2,700 public clonotypes, more than the approximately 930 shared by new patients. Preferential use of TRBV28, TRBJ1-2 and TRBJ2-5 was seen in persistent disease. Persistent Graves' patients showed less TCR diversity than newly diagnosed ones.

The receptor's source is a female donor with Graves disease. V gene TRBV6-2 or TRBV6-3 combines with J gene TRBJ1-1; no definite D call. This material consisted of peripheral blood mononuclear cells (PBMCs), taken when the disease was refractory, from a patient treated with antithyroid drugs. CDR3 residues: CASSFGPRNTEAFS. CDR3 sequence (DNA): TGTGCCAGCAGTTTCGGACCTAGGAACACTGAAGCTTTCTCT.